The entry below gives a single T cell receptor (beta chain) sequence along with its context. The sample is drawn from a study of blood T cell repertoires in COVID-19. Study-level background: Specimens from acute and convalescent COVID-19 originated in the United States, Italy and Spain. PBMCs, B-cell-depleted T cells, or T cells were the source of the cDNA or gDNA that made up the material.

Source study methods: Reference gene primer amplification gave estimated nucleated cell counts. The data were produced by immunoSEQ multiplex PCR, yet TCRdb's version contains in-frame clones alone and is incomplete. D and trimming come from the DNA, and the V and J calls and clone size come from that table. Of some 120,000 clones listed, about 89% are singletons. With V trimmed by 3 bases and J by 5 bases, 2 bases remained unmatched. Germline-derived CDR1 and CDR2 are KGHDR and SFDVKD. This CDR3 has 16 residues. The sequence was collected from a human donor with acute or convalescent COVID-19. The donor label of this sample is uncertain. Sequenced: peripheral blood. The chain carries TRBV24-1 and TRBJ2-2, with 13 bases lining up with TRBD2. The CDR3 sequence: CATSDGGLAGTGELFF. CDR3 DNA sequence: TGTGCCACCAGTGATGGGGGACTAGCGGGGACCGGGGAGCTGTTTTTT.